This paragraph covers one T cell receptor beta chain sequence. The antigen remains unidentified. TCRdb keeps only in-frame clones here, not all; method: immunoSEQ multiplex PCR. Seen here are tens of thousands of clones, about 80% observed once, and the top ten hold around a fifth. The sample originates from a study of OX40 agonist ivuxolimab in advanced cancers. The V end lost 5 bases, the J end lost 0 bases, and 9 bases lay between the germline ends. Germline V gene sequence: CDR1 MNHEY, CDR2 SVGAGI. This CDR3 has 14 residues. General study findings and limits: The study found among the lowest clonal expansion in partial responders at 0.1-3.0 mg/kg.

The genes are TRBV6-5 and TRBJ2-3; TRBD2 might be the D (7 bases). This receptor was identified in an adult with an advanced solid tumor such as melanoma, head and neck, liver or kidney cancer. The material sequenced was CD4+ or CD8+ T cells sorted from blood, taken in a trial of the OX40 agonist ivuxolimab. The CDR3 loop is CASSAGASTDTQYF. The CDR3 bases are TGTGCCAGCAGTGCGGGGGCTAGCACAGATACGCAGTATTTT.